The 25 T cell receptor beta chains below come from one sample, sequenced in a study of cytomegalovirus exposure and HLA in healthy donors. PCR primers comprised 60 Vbeta and 13 Jbeta primers. Clones were read by immunoSEQ multiplex PCR, and TCRdb kept only the in-frame ones, dropping some. The sample has about 150,000 clones; 78% are singletons. What was sequenced was PBMCs. These receptors came from a woman in her thirties or forties in good health and CMV-seropositive.

This clone has more than one count but fewer than ten. DNA for the CDR3: TGTGCCGGAGGACGGTCGAACACTGAAGCTTTCTTT. Its translation: CAGGRSNTEAFF. The V gene is TRBV30, the J gene TRBJ1-1; D not resolved. The germline gives CDR1 GTSNPN, CDR2 SVGIG (reference sequence). V was clipped by 8 bases and J by 1 base, with 11 bases between them. The CDR3 is 12 amino acids.

This chain uses TRBV20-1 with TRBJ1-1; D is perhaps TRBD1 (5 bases). The germline V and J ends were trimmed by 6 bases and 6 bases, with 11 bases remaining between them. Germline V gene lookup returns CDR1 DFQATT and CDR2 SNEGSKA (reference sequence). The CDR3 sequence is 11 residues long. The CDR3 sequence is CSAGGAAEAFF. CDR3 sequence (DNA): TGCAGTGCCGGTGGGGCAGCTGAAGCTTTCTTT.

The J gene is TRBJ1-1, the V gene TRBV7-9; 8 bases map to TRBD1. In germline, CDR1 is SEHNR, CDR2 FQNEAQ (reference sequence). The V segment lost 1 base and the J segment 3 bases; nucleotides outside the gene matches: 1. The CDR3 contains 14 residues. CDR3 bases: TGTGCCAGCAGCTTAGGGACAGGGTACACTGAAGCTTTCTTT. Its translation: CASSLGTGYTEAFF.

This clone occurred a few times. The V and J genes are TRBV5-1 and TRBJ1-1; tentative D call: TRBD1 (5 bases). The CDR3 totals 15 residues. The germline gives CDR1 SGHRS, CDR2 YFSETQ. The V gene lost 0 bases and the J gene lost 7 bases, with 16 bases spanning the gap. CDR3 coding DNA: TGCGCCAGCAGCTTGGAGAAGGGGATTCACCTTGAAGCTTTCTTT. It yields the protein CASSLEKGIHLEAFF.

V and J are TRBV19 and TRBJ2-6, with a possible D match to TRBD1 (5 bases). Trimming took off 5 bases at V and 2 bases at J, with 13 bases between the two ends. The CDR3 extends over 16 amino acids. From germline, CDR1 is LNHDA and CDR2 SQIVND (reference sequence). CDR3 DNA sequence: TGTGCCAGTAGTGCAGGGCTACCGCCTGGGGCCAACGTCCTGACTTTC. Translation: CASSAGLPPGANVLTF.

There are a few counts of this clone. The chain uses TRBV28 and TRBJ1-2, with D perhaps matching TRBD1 (5 bases). V was shortened by 3 bases and J by 7 bases, with 12 bases between the two germline ends. The germline gives CDR1 MDHEN, CDR2 SYDVKM. This CDR3 region has 13 residues. The CDR3, as DNA: TGTGCCAGCAGTTTTCAGGGTCGTGGTGGCTACACCTTC. Its translation: CASSFQGRGGYTF.

This chain joins TRBV27 and TRBJ1-2; 7 bases map to TRBD1. This CDR3 has 13 amino acids. In germline, CDR1 is MNHEY, CDR2 SMNVEV (reference sequence). Trimming at V came to 9 bases and at J to 1 base, leaving 5 bases not matched to a gene. CDR3 sequence: CASSGQHNYGYTF. CDR3 coding DNA: TGTGCCAGTTCGGGACAGCATAACTATGGCTACACCTTC.

The chain recombines TRBV25-1 with TRBJ1-1, with D tentatively TRBD1 (5 bases). Trimming left V 3 bases short and J 4 bases short, with 15 bases between. CDR3 length: 15 amino acids. Germline V CDR1 and CDR2: MGHDK, SYGVNS. The CDR3 DNA reads TGTGCCAGCAGTGACCTTTCGGGGACTGGCACTGAAGCTTTCTTT. Protein sequence: CASSDLSGTGTEAFF.

On this clone: The junction shows a germline mismatch at one end, possibly a read error. The CDR3: CASRQPSGANGLTF. CDR3 bases: TGCGCCAGCAGACAGCCTTCTGGGGCCAACGGCCTGACTTTC. The J gene is TRBJ2-6, the V gene TRBV5-1, with D maybe TRBD1 (5 bases). The CDR3 covers 14 residues. Germline V gene lookup returns CDR1 SGHRS and CDR2 YFSETQ.

The J gene is TRBJ2-7, the V gene TRBV18, with D perhaps matching TRBD2 (6 bases). V was clipped by 6 bases and J by 2 bases, with 17 bases between them. Germline assignment: CDR1 KGHSH and CDR2 LQKENI. The length of the CDR3 is 15 residues. In nucleotides, the CDR3 is TGTGCCAGCTCTGAGAGTCTAGCGTCAACCTACGAGCAGTACTTC. Its translation is CASSESLASTYEQYF.

The V call is TRBV7-8, the J call TRBJ2-7; D possibly corresponds to TRBD1 (6 bases). V was cut by 4 bases and J by 6 bases, with 13 bases left in between. The germline V gene has CDR1 SGHVS and CDR2 FQNEAQ. The length of the CDR3 is 13 residues. The CDR3 bases are TGTGCCAGCAGCTACAGACAGGTACGCGAGCAGTACTTC. This codes for CASSYRQVREQYF.

The chain employs TRBV4-3 and TRBJ2-1; 9 bases map to TRBD1. Trimming took 1 base from V and 3 from J; bases not matched to a gene: 4. Germline values: CDR1 LGHNA, CDR2 YSLEER. The CDR3 contains 16 residues. The DNA for the CDR3 is TGCGCCAGCAGCCAAGTCGGGACAGGGCTCTACAATGAGCAGTTCTTC. Amino acids: CASSQVGTGLYNEQFF.

This clone was seen only once. The chain employs TRBV5-1 and TRBJ1-1, with 10 bases lining up with TRBD1. Germline CDR1 reads SGHRS; CDR2 reads YFSETQ. This CDR3 region has 17 residues. V dropped 2 bases and J dropped 1; count of bases not matched to a gene: 8. CDR3 nucleotide sequence: TGCGCCAGCAGCTTTCAAGACGGACAGGGGGAGAACACTGAAGCTTTCTTT. Protein sequence: CASSFQDGQGENTEAFF.

The chain combines TRBV2 with TRBJ2-7, with TRBD2 as a possible D gene (6 bases). This CDR3 has 14 amino acids. Per germline, CDR1 SNHLY and CDR2 FYNNEI. V was trimmed by 4 bases and J by 5 bases, leaving 15 bases between them. The CDR3 nucleotides are TGTGCCAGCAGTGGAGGCGGGGCCGCCCACGAGCAGTACTTC. It encodes CASSGGGAAHEQYF.

The V call is TRBV6-6, the J call TRBJ2-1; TRBD1 might be the D (6 bases). Deletions cut 5 bases from V and 10 bases from J, with 9 bases between. This CDR3 comprises 11 residues. Germline CDR1 and CDR2: MNHNY and SVGAGI (reference sequence). CDR3: CASSNGQEQFF. CDR3 bases: TGTGCCAGCAGTAATGGACAGGAGCAGTTCTTC.

This rearrangement joins TRBV30 to TRBJ1-5; D remains unclear. With 0 bases removed from V and 4 bases from J, the gap between germline ends came to 10 bases. Germline CDR1 is GTSNPN and CDR2 is SVGIG (reference sequence). The CDR3 has 14 residues. The CDR3 spells CAWSVLGVNQPQHF. Written as DNA, the CDR3 is TGTGCCTGGAGTGTCTTAGGAGTGAATCAGCCCCAGCATTTT. Combining the CDR3 with reference TRBV30 and TRBJ1-5 gives the whole variable domain SQTIHQWPATLVQPVGSPLSLECTVEGTSNPNLYWYRQAAGRGLQLLFYSVGIGQISSEVPQNLSASRPQDRQFILSSKKLLLSDSGFYLCAWSVLGVNQPQHFGDGTRLSIL.

The rearrangement joins TRBV6-5 to TRBJ1-1; unclear D gene. Germline assignment: CDR1 MNHEY and CDR2 SVGAGI. The germline V and J ends were trimmed by 10 bases and 2 bases, with 14 bases remaining between them. This CDR3 has 13 residues. This CDR3 reads CATLPMANTEAFF. CDR3 in DNA: TGTGCCACTCTCCCGATGGCCAACACTGAAGCTTTCTTT.

The chain joins TRBV5-6 to TRBJ1-2, with TRBD1 as a possible D gene (5 bases). Looked up from germline, CDR1 is SGHDT and CDR2 is YYEEEE. Trimming removed 2 bases from V and 5 bases from J, with 16 bases in between. The CDR3 spans 15 residues. CDR3 sequence: CASSLSMTVIYGYTF. In DNA, the CDR3 is TGTGCCAGCAGCTTATCCATGACAGTTATATATGGCTACACCTTC.

This clone was detected only once. The V gene is TRBV10-3, the J gene TRBJ1-2, with TRBD1 matching over 9 bases. CDR1 is ENHRY and CDR2 is SYGVKD in the germline V gene. With 6 bases clipped from V and 6 bases from J, the junction kept 8 bases outside the gene matches. This CDR3 has 14 amino acids. CDR3 sequence: CAISEDRGVHGYTF. In DNA, the CDR3 is TGTGCCATCAGCGAGGACAGGGGCGTGCATGGCTACACCTTC.

This clone was seen a few times. The chain joins TRBV10-3 to TRBJ1-1; TRBD1 matches at 7 bases. Losses at the gene ends were 11 bases for V and 0 bases for J; bases not matched to a gene: 9. The CDR3 covers 14 residues. Germline-derived CDR1 and CDR2 are ENHRY and SYGVKD. CDR3 residues: CASRDRLMNTEAFF. For the CDR3, the DNA is TGTGCCTCCCGGGACAGACTTATGAACACTGAAGCTTTCTTT.

The rearrangement links TRBV6-1 to TRBJ2-7, with D maybe TRBD2 (6 bases). Trimming removed 4 bases at V and 4 bases at J, with 17 bases between. Germline V gene lookup returns CDR1 MNHNS and CDR2 SASEGT. This CDR3 comprises 15 residues. The CDR3 loop reads CASSVSIEEGYEQYF. DNA of the CDR3: TGTGCCAGCAGTGTTTCTATAGAGGAGGGATACGAGCAGTACTTC.

This chain connects TRBV27 to TRBJ1-5; TRBD1 is a possible D gene (6 bases). This CDR3 comprises 15 residues. The V end lost 4 bases, the J end lost 4 bases, and 14 bases lay between the germline ends. From germline, CDR1 is MNHEY and CDR2 SMNVEV (reference sequence). CDR3: CASSSSGTTNQPQHF. CDR3 coding DNA: TGTGCCAGCAGTTCATCCGGGACAACGAATCAGCCCCAGCATTTT.

The chain is built from TRBV7-9 and TRBJ1-6; D perhaps matches TRBD1 (5 bases). V lost 5 bases to trimming and J lost 7 bases, with 15 bases between them. CDR3 length: 15 residues. Germline assignment: CDR1 SEHNR and CDR2 FQNEAQ (reference sequence). CDR3 protein: CASSLGATENSPLHF. The CDR3 DNA follows: TGTGCCAGCAGCCTAGGGGCCACCGAGAATTCACCCCTCCACTTT.

The rearrangement uses TRBV28 and TRBJ1-1; tentative D call: TRBD1 (6 bases). This CDR3 region has 14 residues. The germline gives CDR1 MDHEN, CDR2 SYDVKM. V gave up 1 base and J gave up 1 base, with 7 bases separating them. The CDR3: CASSLLGGNTEAFF. The CDR3, as DNA: TGTGCCAGCAGTTTATTAGGGGGGAACACTGAAGCTTTCTTT.

CDR3 residues: CASRPMGQPLYEQYF. In DNA, the CDR3 is TGTGCCAGCAGGCCCATGGGGCAGCCCCTCTACGAGCAGTACTTC. The rearrangement uses TRBV6-1 and TRBJ2-7, with a possible D match to TRBD1 (5 bases). The CDR3 runs to 15 residues. The germline CDR1 and CDR2 sequences are MNHNS and SASEGT. The V and J ends lost 6 bases and 3 bases respectively, with 18 bases between them.